Presented here are 12 T cell receptor beta chains from one specimen sequenced in a study of cytomegalovirus exposure and HLA in healthy donors. Researchers ran the PCR with 60 Vbeta and 13 Jbeta primers. Repertoires were generated with immunoSEQ multiplex PCR, while TCRdb's copy carries only in-frame clones and drops some. The sample contains 150,000 or so clones, around 75% of which appear only once. Material: PBMCs. The receptors shown here come from a man aged 25-40 years in good health and CMV-seropositive.

As regards this clone: At the DNA level, this CDR3 is encoded by other sequences in the same sample as well. The chain carries TRBV6-4 and TRBJ2-3; 11 nucleotides align to TRBD1. CDR1 and CDR2 from the germline V gene are MRHNA and SNTAGT. CDR3 length: 15 amino acids. Trimming removed 2 bases from V and 3 bases from J; junction bases left unmatched: 1. DNA of the CDR3: TGTGCCAGCAGTGACGGGACAGGGGGTACAGATACGCAGTATTTT. This codes for CASSDGTGGTDTQYF.

V gene TRBV30 combines with J gene TRBJ2-1; the D gene is possibly TRBD1 (6 bases). Germline V gene data show CDR1 as GTSNPN and CDR2 as SVGIG (reference sequence). Trimming pared 6 bases from V and 2 bases from J, leaving 26 bases between. This CDR3 has 18 amino acids. CDR3 in DNA: TGTGCCTGCCTACAGGGATTTAGGTCCCCTAGCCCCTACAATGAGCAGTTCTTC. The encoded protein is CACLQGFRSPSPYNEQFF. Full variable domain (rest looked up from reference TRBV30 and TRBJ2-1): SQTIHQWPATLVQPVGSPLSLECTVEGTSNPNLYWYRQAAGRGLQLLFYSVGIGQISSEVPQNLSASRPQDRQFILSSKKLLLSDSGFYLCACLQGFRSPSPYNEQFFGPGTRLTVL.

The chain recombines TRBV5-6 with TRBJ2-1; D is unresolved. This CDR3 has 15 amino acids. Per germline, CDR1 SGHDT and CDR2 YYEEEE. V was trimmed by 0 bases and J by 3 bases, leaving 10 bases between them. CDR3 nucleotides: TGTGCCAGCAGCTTGGCGATAACAGACTACAATGAGCAGTTCTTC. Encoded protein: CASSLAITDYNEQFF.

The J gene is TRBJ2-7, the V gene TRBV6-5; a possible D gene is TRBD1 (6 bases). CDR3 length: 14 residues. CDR1 MNHEY and CDR2 SVGAGI come from the germline V gene. V dropped 5 bases and J dropped 3 bases, with 14 bases sitting between them. DNA for the CDR3: TGTGCCAGCAGTACAGGGCCAACTTTCTACGAGCAGTACTTC. It translates to CASSTGPTFYEQYF.

This sequence joins TRBV7-2 and TRBJ2-7, with 8 bases identical to TRBD2. Germline trimming cut 2 bases from V and 4 bases from J; bases unmatched to any gene: 10. Germline V CDR1 and CDR2: SGHTA, FQGNSA. The CDR3 runs 16 residues. CDR3 DNA sequence: TGTGCCAGCAGCTTAACTCCGGATAGCGGGATGTACGAGCAGTACTTC. As protein: CASSLTPDSGMYEQYF.

In DNA, the CDR3 is TGTGCCAGCTCACCACGACAGGGGGTGGTTGAAGCTTTCTTT. The encoded protein is CASSPRQGVVEAFF. This chain joins TRBV18 and TRBJ1-1; the match to TRBD1 covers 9 bases. The CDR3 has 14 amino acids. Germline values: CDR1 KGHSH, CDR2 LQKENI. V shed 1 base, J shed 7 bases, and the junction held 4 bases outside the gene matches.

This chain uses TRBV6-4 with TRBJ2-3; TRBD2 matches at 7 bases. The CDR3 loop spans 17 amino acids. V shed 6 bases and J 2 bases; nucleotides not matched to a gene: 14. Looked up from germline, CDR1 is MRHNA and CDR2 is SNTAGT. This CDR3 reads CASSKFDRGDYTDTQYF. Here the CDR3 DNA reads TGTGCCAGCAGCAAGTTCGATCGGGGGGACTACACAGATACGCAGTATTTT.

Only a few counts were recorded for this clone. The CDR3 region is CASAGWGSYNSPLHF. The DNA of the CDR3 is TGTGCCAGTGCGGGGTGGGGATCCTATAATTCACCCCTCCACTTT. The J gene is TRBJ1-6, the V gene TRBV19, with D hard to call. Germline V gives CDR1 LNHDA, CDR2 SQIVND (reference sequence). The CDR3 has 15 residues. V was pared by 8 bases and J by 1 base, with 12 bases between.

The chain couples TRBV4-3 to TRBJ1-6; D possibly corresponds to TRBD1 (5 bases). Germline V gene sequence: CDR1 LGHNA, CDR2 YSLEER. Trimming pared 0 bases from V and 9 bases from J, leaving 18 bases between. The CDR3 covers 17 residues. The CDR3 region has the DNA TGCGCCAGCAGCCAAGAATCTAAGGTTCAGGGAGGTTCACCCCTCCACTTT. It is translated as CASSQESKVQGGSPLHF.

The V call is TRBV11-2, the J call TRBJ2-1; a weak D match, TRBD1 (6 bases). The length of the CDR3 is 14 residues. Trimming shortened V by 1 base and J by 6 bases, and 10 bases separated the two germline ends. Germline values: CDR1 SGHAT, CDR2 FQNNGV. The CDR3 DNA follows: TGTGCCAGCAGCTTAGGACAGGTGGTCAATGAGCAGTTCTTC. This encodes CASSLGQVVNEQFF.

V usage is TRBV6-1 and J usage is TRBJ2-3; 14 nucleotides align to TRBD2. The trim removed 10 bases at V and 7 bases at J, leaving 4 bases unmatched. The germline V gene encodes CDR1 MNHNS and CDR2 SASEGT. This CDR3 has 13 amino acids. CDR3 protein: CATGTSGSNTQYF. The CDR3 DNA is TGTGCCACCGGGACTAGCGGGAGTAATACGCAGTATTTT.

This clone appeared a few times. The chain carries TRBV4-1 and TRBJ2-7; a possible D gene is TRBD1 (6 bases). The V and J ends lost 0 bases and 1 base respectively, with 10 bases between them. The length of the CDR3 is 15 residues. CDR1 MGHRA and CDR2 YSYEKL come from the germline V gene. DNA of the CDR3: TGCGCCAGCAGCCAAGATCGAGGGGGTTCCTACGAGCAGTACTTC. It translates to CASSQDRGGSYEQYF.